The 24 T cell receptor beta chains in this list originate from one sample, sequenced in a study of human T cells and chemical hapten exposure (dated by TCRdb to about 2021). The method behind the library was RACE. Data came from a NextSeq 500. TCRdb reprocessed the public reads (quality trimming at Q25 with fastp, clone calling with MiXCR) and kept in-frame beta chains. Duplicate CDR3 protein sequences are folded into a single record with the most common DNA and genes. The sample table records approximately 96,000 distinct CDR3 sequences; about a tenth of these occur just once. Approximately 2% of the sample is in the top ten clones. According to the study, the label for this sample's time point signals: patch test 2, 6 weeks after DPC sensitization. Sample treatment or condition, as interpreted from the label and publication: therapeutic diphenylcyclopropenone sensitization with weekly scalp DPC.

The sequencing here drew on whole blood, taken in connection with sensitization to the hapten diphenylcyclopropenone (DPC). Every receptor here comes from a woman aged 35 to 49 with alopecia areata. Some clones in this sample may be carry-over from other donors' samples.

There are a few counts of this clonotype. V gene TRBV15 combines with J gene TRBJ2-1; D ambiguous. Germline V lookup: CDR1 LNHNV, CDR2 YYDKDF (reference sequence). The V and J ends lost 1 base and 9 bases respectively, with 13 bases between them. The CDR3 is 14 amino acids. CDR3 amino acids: CATSRGASLGEQFF. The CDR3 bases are TGTGCCACCAGCAGAGGGGCTAGTTTAGGTGAGCAGTTCTTC.

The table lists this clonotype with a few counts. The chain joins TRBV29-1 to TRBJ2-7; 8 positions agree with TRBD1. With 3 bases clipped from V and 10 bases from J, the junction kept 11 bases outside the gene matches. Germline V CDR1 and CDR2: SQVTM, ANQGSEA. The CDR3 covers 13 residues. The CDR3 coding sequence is TGCAGCGTTGAGATAGCGGACAGGGCAGGACAGTACTTC. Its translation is CSVEIADRAGQYF.

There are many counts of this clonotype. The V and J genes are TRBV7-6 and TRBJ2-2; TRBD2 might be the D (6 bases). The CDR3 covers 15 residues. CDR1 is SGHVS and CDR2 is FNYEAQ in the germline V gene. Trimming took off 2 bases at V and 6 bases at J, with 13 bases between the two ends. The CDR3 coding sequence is TGTGCCAGCAGCTTAAGTCAGGGCGGGGCCGGGGAGCTGTTTTTT. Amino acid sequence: CASSLSQGGAGELFF.

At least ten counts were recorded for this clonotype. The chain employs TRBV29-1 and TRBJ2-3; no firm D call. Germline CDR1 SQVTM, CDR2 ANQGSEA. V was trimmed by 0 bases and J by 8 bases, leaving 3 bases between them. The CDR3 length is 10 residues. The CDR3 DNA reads TGCAGCGTTGAAGATGTTACGCAGTATTTT. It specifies CSVEDVTQYF.

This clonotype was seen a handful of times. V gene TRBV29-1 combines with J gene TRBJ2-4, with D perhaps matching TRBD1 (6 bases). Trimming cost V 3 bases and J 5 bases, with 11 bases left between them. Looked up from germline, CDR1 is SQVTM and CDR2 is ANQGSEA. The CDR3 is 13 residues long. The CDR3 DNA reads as TGCAGCGTTGATACAGGGTCCCAAAACATTCAGTACTTC. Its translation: CSVDTGSQNIQYF.

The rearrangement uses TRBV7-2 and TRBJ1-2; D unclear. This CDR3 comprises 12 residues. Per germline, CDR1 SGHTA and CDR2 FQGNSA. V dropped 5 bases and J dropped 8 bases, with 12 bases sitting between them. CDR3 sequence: CASSQVRGGYTF. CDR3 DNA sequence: TGTGCCAGCAGCCAAGTCCGTGGGGGCTACACCTTC.

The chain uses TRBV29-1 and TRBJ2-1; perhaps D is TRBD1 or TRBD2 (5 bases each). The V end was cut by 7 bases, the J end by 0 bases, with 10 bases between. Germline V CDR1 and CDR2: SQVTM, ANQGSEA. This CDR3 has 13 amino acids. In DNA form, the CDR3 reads TGCAGCGGAGGGGCTTTCTCCTACAATGAGCAGTTCTTC. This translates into CSGGAFSYNEQFF.

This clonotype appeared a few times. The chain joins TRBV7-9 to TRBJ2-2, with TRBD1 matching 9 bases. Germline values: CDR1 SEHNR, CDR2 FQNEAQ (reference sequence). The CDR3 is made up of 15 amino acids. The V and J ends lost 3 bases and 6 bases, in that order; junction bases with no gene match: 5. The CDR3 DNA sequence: TGTGCCAGCAGCTTCAGGACAGGGGATCCCGGGGAGCTGTTTTTT. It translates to CASSFRTGDPGELFF.

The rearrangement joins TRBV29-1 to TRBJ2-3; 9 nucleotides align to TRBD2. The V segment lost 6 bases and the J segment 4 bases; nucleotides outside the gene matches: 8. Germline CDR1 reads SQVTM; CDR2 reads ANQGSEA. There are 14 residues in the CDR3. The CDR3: CSVRGRAWPDTQYF. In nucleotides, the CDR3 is TGCAGCGTCCGCGGGAGGGCCTGGCCAGATACGCAGTATTTT.

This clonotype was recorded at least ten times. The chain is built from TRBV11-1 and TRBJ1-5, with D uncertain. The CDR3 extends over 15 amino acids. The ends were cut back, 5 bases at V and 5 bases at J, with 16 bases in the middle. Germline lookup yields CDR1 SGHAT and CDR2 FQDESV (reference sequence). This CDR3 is CASSTGPTADQPQHF. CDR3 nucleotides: TGTGCCAGCAGCACCGGACCGACGGCTGATCAGCCCCAGCATTTT.

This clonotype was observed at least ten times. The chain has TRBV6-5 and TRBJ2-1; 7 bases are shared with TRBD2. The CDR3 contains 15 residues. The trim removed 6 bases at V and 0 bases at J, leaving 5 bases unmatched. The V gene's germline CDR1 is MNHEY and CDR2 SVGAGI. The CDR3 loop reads CASSPQRDSYNEQFF. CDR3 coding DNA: TGTGCCAGCAGCCCTCAGCGGGACTCCTACAATGAGCAGTTCTTC.

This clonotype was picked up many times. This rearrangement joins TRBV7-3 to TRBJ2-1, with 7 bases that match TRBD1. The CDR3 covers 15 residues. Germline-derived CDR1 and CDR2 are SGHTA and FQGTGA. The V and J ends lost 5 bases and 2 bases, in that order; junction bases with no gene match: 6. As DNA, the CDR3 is TGTGCCAGCAGCGCAACAGGGGATCCCTACAATGAGCAGTTCTTC. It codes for CASSATGDPYNEQFF. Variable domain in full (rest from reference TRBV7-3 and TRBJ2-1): GAGVSQTPSNKVTEKGKYVELRCDPISGHTALYWYRQSLGQGPEFLIYFQGTGAADDSGLPNDRFFAVRPEGSVSTLKIQRTERGDSAVYLCASSATGDPYNEQFFGPGTRLTVL.

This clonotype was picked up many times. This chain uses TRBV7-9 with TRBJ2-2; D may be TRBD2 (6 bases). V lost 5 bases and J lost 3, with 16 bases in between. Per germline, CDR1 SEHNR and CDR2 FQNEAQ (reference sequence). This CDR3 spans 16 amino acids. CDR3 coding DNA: TGTGCCAGCAGCCCTCGGAGGGCCGGCCACACCGGGGAGCTGTTTTTT. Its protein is CASSPRRAGHTGELFF. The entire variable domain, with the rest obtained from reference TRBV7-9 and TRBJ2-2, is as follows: DTGVSQNPRHKITKRGQNVTFRCDPISEHNRLYWYRQTLGQGPEFLTYFQNEAQLEKSRLLSDRFSAERPKGSFSTLEIQRTEQGDSAMYLCASSPRRAGHTGELFFGEGSRLTVL.

DNA for the CDR3: TGCAGCGTTGTATGGACCGACACTGAAGCTTTCTTT. Amino acids: CSVVWTDTEAFF. The chain couples TRBV29-1 to TRBJ1-1; D is unresolved. The CDR3 consists of 12 residues. The V end was cut by 4 bases, the J end by 3 bases, with 9 bases between. The germline gives CDR1 SQVTM, CDR2 ANQGSEA.

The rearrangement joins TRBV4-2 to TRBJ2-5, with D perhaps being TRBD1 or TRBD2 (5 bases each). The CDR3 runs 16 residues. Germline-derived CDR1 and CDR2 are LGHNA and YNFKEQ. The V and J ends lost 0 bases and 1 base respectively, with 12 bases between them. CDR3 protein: CASSQDTGPIQETQYF. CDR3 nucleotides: TGTGCCAGCAGCCAAGATACGGGGCCAATCCAAGAGACCCAGTACTTC.

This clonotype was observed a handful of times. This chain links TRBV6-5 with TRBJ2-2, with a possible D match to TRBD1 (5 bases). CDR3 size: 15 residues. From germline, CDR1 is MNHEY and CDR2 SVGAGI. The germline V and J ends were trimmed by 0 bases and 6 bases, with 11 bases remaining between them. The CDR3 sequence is CASSYSSQGAGELFF. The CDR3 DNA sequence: TGTGCCAGCAGTTACTCGAGTCAAGGGGCCGGGGAGCTGTTTTTT.

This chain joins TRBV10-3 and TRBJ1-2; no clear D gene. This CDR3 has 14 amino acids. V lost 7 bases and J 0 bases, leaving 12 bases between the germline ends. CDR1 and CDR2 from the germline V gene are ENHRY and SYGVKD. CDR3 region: CAIMSPQSNYGYTF. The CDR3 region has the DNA TGTGCCATCATGAGTCCCCAATCTAACTATGGCTACACCTTC.

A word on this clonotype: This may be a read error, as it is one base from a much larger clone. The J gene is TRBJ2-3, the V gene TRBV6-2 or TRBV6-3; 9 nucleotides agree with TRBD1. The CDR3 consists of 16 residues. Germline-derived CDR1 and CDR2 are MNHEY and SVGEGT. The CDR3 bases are TGTGCCAGCAGTTGGGGGACAGGGACAAGCACAGATATGCAGTATTTT. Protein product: CASSWGTGTSTDMQYF.

The CDR3 bases are TGCGCCAGCAGCACTACCCTAGCGCAAGAGACCCAGTACTTC. Protein sequence: CASSTTLAQETQYF. The chain recombines TRBV5-1 with TRBJ2-5; possibly TRBD2 for D (6 bases). The V end was cut by 4 bases, the J end by 2 bases, with 12 bases between. Per the germline V gene, CDR1 is SGHRS and CDR2 is YFSETQ. CDR3 length: 14 residues.

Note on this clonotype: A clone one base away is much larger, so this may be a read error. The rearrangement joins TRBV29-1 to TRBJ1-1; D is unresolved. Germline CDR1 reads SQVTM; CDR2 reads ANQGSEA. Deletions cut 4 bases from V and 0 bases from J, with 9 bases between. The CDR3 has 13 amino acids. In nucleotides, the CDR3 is TGCAGCGTTGTCAGGCCCCTGAACACTGAAGCTTTCTTT. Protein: CSVVRPLNTEAFF.

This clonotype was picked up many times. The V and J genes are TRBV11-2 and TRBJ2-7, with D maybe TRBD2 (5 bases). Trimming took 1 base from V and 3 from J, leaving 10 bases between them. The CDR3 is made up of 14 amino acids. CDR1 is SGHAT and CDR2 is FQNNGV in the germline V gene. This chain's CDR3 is CASSLGVANYEQYF. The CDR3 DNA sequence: TGTGCCAGCAGCTTAGGAGTAGCGAACTACGAGCAGTACTTC.

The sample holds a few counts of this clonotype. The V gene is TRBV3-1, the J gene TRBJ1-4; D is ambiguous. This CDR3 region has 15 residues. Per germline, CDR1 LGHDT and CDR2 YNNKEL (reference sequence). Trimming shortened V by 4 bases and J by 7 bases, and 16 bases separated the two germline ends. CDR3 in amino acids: CASSLLTDGPEKLFF. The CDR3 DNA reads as TGTGCCAGCAGCCTACTGACGGACGGGCCTGAAAAACTGTTTTTT.

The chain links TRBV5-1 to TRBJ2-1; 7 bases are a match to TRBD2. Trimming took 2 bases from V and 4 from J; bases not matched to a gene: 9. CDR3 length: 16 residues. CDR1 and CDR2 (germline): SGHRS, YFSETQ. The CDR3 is CASSLTLAVYYNEQFF. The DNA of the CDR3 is TGCGCCAGCAGCTTAACGCTAGCGGTTTATTACAATGAGCAGTTCTTC.

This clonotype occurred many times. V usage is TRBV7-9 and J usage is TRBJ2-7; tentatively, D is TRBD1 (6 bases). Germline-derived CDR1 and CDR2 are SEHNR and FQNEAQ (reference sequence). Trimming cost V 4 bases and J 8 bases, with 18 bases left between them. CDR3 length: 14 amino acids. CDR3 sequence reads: CASSSGQSGTKQYF. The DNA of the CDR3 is TGTGCCAGCAGCTCGGGACAATCCGGTACGAAGCAGTACTTC.